The rows below give T cell receptor beta chains drawn from one sample of a study of blood T cell repertoires in COVID-19. Generated by immunoSEQ multiplex PCR, the TCRdb table keeps only in-frame clones and is missing some. The profile covers under 150,000 clones, with approximately 84% appearing a single time and around 4% taken by the ten largest. The specimen was peripheral blood. The source of these receptors is a woman in her sixties or seventies with acute or convalescent COVID-19. The CDR3 runs from the conserved cysteine through the conserved F or W. A D gene is named only where the DNA matches it firmly. A clone size is listed for some rows: how often the clone was seen (once, few, many), or a class if it is expanded.

d_gene	v_gene	j_gene	abundance	CDR3aa	CDR3nt
TRBD2	TRBV5-1	TRBJ2-4	-	CASSSEPAGALRARRRSNIQYF	TGCGCCAGCAGCTCTGAGCCAGCGGGAGCGCTCAGAGCCCGTAGAAGGTCTAACATTCAGTACTTC
TRBD2	TRBV29-1	TRBJ2-7	once	CSVVPAGGPGEQYF	TGCAGCGTTGTGCCAGCGGGAGGGCCAGGAGAGCAGTACTTC
-	TRBV10-3	TRBJ1-1	few	CAISESLGDTEAFF	TGTGCCATCAGTGAGTCCTTAGGGGACACTGAAGCTTTCTTT
TRBD2	TRBV3-1/TRBV3-2	TRBJ2-7	-	CASSPGGLAGVYEQYF	TGTGCCAGCAGCCCGGGGGGACTAGCGGGAGTCTACGAGCAGTACTTC
TRBD2	TRBV27	TRBJ2-1	-	CASSLLLAGGNEQFF	TGTGCCAGCAGTTTACTCCTAGCGGGAGGGAATGAGCAGTTCTTC
TRBD1	TRBV29-1	TRBJ1-4	-	CSTSRGTGGDEKLFF	TGCAGCACCAGTAGAGGGACAGGGGGAGATGAAAAACTGTTTTTT
TRBD2	TRBV2	TRBJ2-1	-	CASIPGLAGYNEQFF	TGTGCCAGCATCCCGGGACTAGCAGGCTACAATGAGCAGTTCTTC
TRBD1	TRBV6-5	TRBJ1-2	-	CASRRPEGAAGYTF	TGTGCCAGCAGGCGTCCGGAGGGGGCTGCTGGCTACACCTTC
-	TRBV7-7	TRBJ2-2	-	CASSPGTYREGSGELFF	TGTGCTAGCAGCCCCGGGACATATCGAGAGGGTAGCGGGGAGCTGTTTTTT
-	TRBV3-1/TRBV3-2	TRBJ2-7	-	CASSLQGFEQYF	TGTGCCAGCAGCCTTCAGGGGTTTGAGCAGTACTTC
TRBD1	TRBV6-5	TRBJ1-5	-	CASTLQGAGQPQHF	TGTGCCAGCACTTTACAGGGGGCAGGTCAGCCCCAGCATTTT
TRBD2	TRBV7-2	TRBJ2-7	-	CASSSGLAGNYEQYF	TGTGCCAGCAGCTCGGGACTAGCGGGAAACTACGAGCAGTACTTC
TRBD2	TRBV4-1	TRBJ2-7	-	CASSPNPGLVSHEQYF	TGCGCCAGCAGCCCCAACCCGGGACTAGTATCCCACGAGCAGTACTTC
-	TRBV15	TRBJ2-4	-	CATSRDHLSGALAKNIQYF	TGTGCCACCAGCAGAGATCATCTTTCGGGAGCCCTAGCCAAAAACATTCAGTACTTC
-	TRBV4-3	TRBJ2-5	-	CASSQDSAGRQETQYF	TGCGCCAGCAGCCAGGATAGTGCGGGACGCCAAGAGACCCAGTACTTC
-	TRBV15	TRBJ2-5	-	CATSRGAGAAETQYF	TGTGCCACCAGCAGAGGAGCGGGCGCGGCAGAGACCCAGTACTTC
TRBD1	TRBV18	TRBJ1-3	-	CASSPLGQSGNTIYF	TGTGCCAGCTCACCACTGGGACAGTCTGGAAACACCATATATTTT
-	TRBV2	TRBJ2-7	-	CASSEFRGVSEQYF	TGTGCCAGCAGTGAGTTCAGGGGGGTGTCCGAGCAGTACTTC
TRBD2	TRBV30	TRBJ2-1	-	CAWSGLAGGEQFF	TGTGCCTGGAGTGGACTAGCGGGAGGAGAGCAGTTCTTC
-	TRBV28	TRBJ1-2	few	CASADSGGGYTF	TGTGCCAGCGCGGACAGCGGCGGTGGCTACACCTTC
-	TRBV6-2/TRBV6-3	TRBJ1-2	-	CASSEGDYGYTF	TGTGCCAGCAGTGAGGGGGACTATGGCTACACCTTC
TRBD1	TRBV5-4	TRBJ1-4	-	CASKLDRGAEKLFF	TGTGCCAGCAAATTGGACAGGGGGGCTGAAAAACTGTTTTTT
-	TRBV6-2/TRBV6-3	TRBJ1-4	-	CASSYLRREKLFF	TGTGCCAGCAGTTATCTCCGTCGTGAAAAACTGTTTTTT
TRBD1	TRBV19	TRBJ1-5	-	CASRQQGGHQPQHF	TGTGCCAGTAGGCAACAGGGGGGCCATCAGCCCCAGCATTTT
TRBD2	TRBV10-3	TRBJ2-1	once	CAISEPLAGRSSYNEQFF	TGTGCCATCAGTGAGCCGCTAGCGGGAAGGAGCTCCTACAATGAGCAGTTCTTC
TRBD2	TRBV6-1	TRBJ2-1	-	CASSEGSGRFYNEQFF	TGTGCCAGCAGTGAAGGGAGCGGGAGGTTTTACAATGAGCAGTTCTTC
-	TRBV5-4	TRBJ2-3	-	CASSPGGRASDTQYF	TGTGCCAGCAGCCCAGGCGGCAGGGCGTCAGATACGCAGTATTTT
-	TRBV5-4	TRBJ2-1	-	CASSSEGRSEFF	TGTGCCAGCAGCTCGGAGGGGCGTTCTGAGTTCTTC
TRBD2	TRBV19	TRBJ2-5	-	CASSIVSGLANPGTQYF	TGTGCCAGTAGTATTGTCTCAGGACTAGCTAACCCGGGGACCCAGTACTTC
-	TRBV7-8	TRBJ1-1	-	CASSLEDKRGLNTEAFF	TGTGCCAGCAGCTTAGAGGACAAAAGGGGGTTGAACACTGAAGCTTTCTTT
-	TRBV2	TRBJ1-5	-	CASSEARNPEPQHF	TGTGCCAGCAGTGAAGCTAGAAATCCGGAGCCCCAGCATTTT
-	TRBV28	TRBJ1-1	few	CASRRDRLNTEAFF	TGTGCCAGCAGAAGAGACAGGCTGAACACTGAAGCTTTCTTT
TRBD2	TRBV3-1/TRBV3-2	TRBJ2-4	-	CASSPYIAGGPSLYAKNIQYF	TGTGCCAGCAGCCCATACATAGCGGGAGGGCCTTCGTTATATGCCAAAAACATTCAGTACTTC
-	TRBV9	TRBJ1-1	once	CASSVGDSLPEAFF	TGTGCCAGCAGCGTAGGCGACAGCCTACCTGAAGCTTTCTTT
TRBD1	TRBV18	TRBJ2-7	-	CASSPAMTGSYEQYF	TGTGCCAGCTCACCGGCGATGACAGGGTCCTACGAGCAGTACTTC
TRBD1	TRBV6-5	TRBJ1-5	-	CASRMTGTSNQPQHF	TGTGCCAGCAGAATGACAGGGACTAGCAATCAGCCCCAGCATTTT
TRBD2	TRBV11-2	TRBJ2-3	-	CASSPRPPGGRATDTQYF	TGTGCCAGCAGCCCCAGACCTCCTGGCGGGAGAGCCACAGATACGCAGTATTTT
TRBD2	TRBV10-2	TRBJ2-3	-	CASSNVASGVSTDTQYF	TGCGCCAGCAGCAATGTGGCTAGCGGGGTTAGCACAGATACGCAGTATTTT
-	TRBV9	TRBJ2-1	once	CASSVGEGGYNEQFF	TGTGCCAGCAGCGTAGGGGAAGGGGGCTACAATGAGCAGTTCTTC
-	TRBV10-3	TRBJ1-1	-	CAAGAGGMNTEAFF	TGTGCCGCGGGAGCGGGTGGGATGAACACTGAAGCTTTCTTT
-	TRBV18	TRBJ1-2	-	CASSPFNEDYGYTF	TGTGCCAGCTCACCTTTTAATGAGGACTATGGCTACACCTTC
TRBD1	TRBV28	TRBJ1-2	few	CASRWDRGRKGYTF	TGTGCCAGCAGGTGGGACAGGGGGCGAAAAGGCTACACCTTC